Presented here are 5 T cell receptor beta chains from one specimen sequenced in a study of control samples from healthy donors and cancer patients. Clones were sequenced by immunoSEQ multiplex PCR, and TCRdb holds only the in-frame ones, with some missing. Among some 79,000 clones listed, 70% to 90% were seen once. The sample consisted of blood. The receptors were sampled from a man aged 50-60 years in good health.

The rearrangement joins TRBV30 to TRBJ2-5; TRBD1 or TRBD2 may be the D gene (5 bases each). This CDR3 is 13 amino acids long. Germline V lookup: CDR1 GTSNPN, CDR2 SVGIG (reference sequence). Trimming cost V 8 bases and J 2 bases, with 15 bases left between them. CDR3: CAVSRDVQETQYF. The CDR3 region has the DNA TGTGCCGTTTCTCGGGACGTACAAGAGACCCAGTACTTC.

About this clone: This same CDR3 is encoded by further DNA sequences in the sample. V gene TRBV9 combines with J gene TRBJ1-1, with D possibly TRBD1 on 6 matching bases. Trimming cost V 4 bases and J 5 bases, with 15 bases left between them. The CDR3 is made up of 14 amino acids. From germline, CDR1 is SGDLS and CDR2 YYNGEE. CDR3 sequence: CASSPQGRTTEAFF. CDR3 coding DNA: TGTGCCAGCAGCCCACAGGGCCGGACGACTGAAGCTTTCTTT. Full variable domain (missing parts from reference TRBV9 and TRBJ1-1): DSGVTQTPKHLITATGQRVTLRCSPRSGDLSVYWYQQSLDQGLQFLIQYYNGEERAKGNILERFSAQQFPDLHSELNLSSLELGDSALYFCASSPQGRTTEAFFGQGTRLTVV.

CDR3 sequence (DNA): TGTGCCAGCAGCTTAACTGGGGGGGCTGGCGAGCAGTACTTC. Residues: CASSLTGGAGEQYF. V gene TRBV7-3 combines with J gene TRBJ2-7, with TRBD2 as a possible D gene (7 bases). V lost 0 bases and J 6 bases, leaving 12 bases between the germline ends. The CDR3 has 14 amino acids. Looked up from germline, CDR1 is SGHTA and CDR2 is FQGTGA.

V and J are TRBV6-5 and TRBJ1-5; the D is unclear. V lost 6 bases to trimming and J lost 4 bases, with 7 bases between them. The CDR3 has 12 amino acids. From germline, CDR1 is MNHEY and CDR2 SVGAGI. CDR3 amino acids: CASSSPNQPQHF. As DNA, the CDR3 is TGTGCCAGCAGCAGTCCGAATCAGCCCCAGCATTTT.

The chain carries TRBV18 and TRBJ2-2; D uncertain. CDR3 length: 17 residues. Trimming left V 3 bases short and J 1 base short, with 15 bases between. Germline V gene data show CDR1 as KGHSH and CDR2 as LQKENI. The CDR3 loop reads CASSPDVAQVNTGELFF. CDR3 DNA sequence: TGTGCCAGCTCACCGGACGTTGCGCAGGTGAACACCGGGGAGCTGTTTTTT.